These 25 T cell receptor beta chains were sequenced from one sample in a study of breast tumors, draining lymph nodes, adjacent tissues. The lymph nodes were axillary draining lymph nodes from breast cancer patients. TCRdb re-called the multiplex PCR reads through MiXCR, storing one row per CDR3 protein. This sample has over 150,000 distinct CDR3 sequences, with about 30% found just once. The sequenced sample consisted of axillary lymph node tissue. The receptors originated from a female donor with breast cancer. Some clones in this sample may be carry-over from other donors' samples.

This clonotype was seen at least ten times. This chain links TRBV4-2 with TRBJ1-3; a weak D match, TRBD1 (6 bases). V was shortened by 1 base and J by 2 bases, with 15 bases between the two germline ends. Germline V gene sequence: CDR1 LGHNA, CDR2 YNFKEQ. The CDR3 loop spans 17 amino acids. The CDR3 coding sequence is TGTGCCAGCAGCCAAGGGGACAAAGGCGGACCTGGAAACACCATATATTTT. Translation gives CASSQGDKGGPGNTIYF.

CDR3 sequence reads: CASSFFGGTEAFF. CDR3 DNA sequence: TGTGCCAGCAGTTTTTTCGGGGGCACTGAAGCTTTCTTT. This rearrangement joins TRBV12-3 or TRBV12-4 to TRBJ1-1; TRBD1 might be the D (5 bases). V lost 3 bases, J lost 4 bases, and 9 bases lay in between. This CDR3 comprises 13 residues.

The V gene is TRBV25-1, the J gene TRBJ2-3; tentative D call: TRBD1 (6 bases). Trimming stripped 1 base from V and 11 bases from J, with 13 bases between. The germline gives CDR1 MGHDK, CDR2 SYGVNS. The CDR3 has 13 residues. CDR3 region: CASSEWLQGLQYF. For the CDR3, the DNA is TGTGCCAGCAGTGAATGGCTACAGGGATTGCAGTATTTT.

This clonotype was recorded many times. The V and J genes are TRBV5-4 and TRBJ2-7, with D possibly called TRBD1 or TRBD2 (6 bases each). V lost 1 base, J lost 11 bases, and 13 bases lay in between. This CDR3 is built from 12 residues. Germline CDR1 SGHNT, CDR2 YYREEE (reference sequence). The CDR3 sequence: CASSLSTGGEYF. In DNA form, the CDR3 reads TGTGCCAGCAGCTTGTCGACAGGCGGGGAGTACTTC. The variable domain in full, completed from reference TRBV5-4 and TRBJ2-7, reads ETGVTQSPTHLIKTRGQQVTLRCSSQSGHNTVSWYQQALGQGPQFIFQYYREEENGRGNFPPRFSGLQFPNYSSELNVNALELDDSALYLCASSLSTGGEYFGPGTRLTVT.

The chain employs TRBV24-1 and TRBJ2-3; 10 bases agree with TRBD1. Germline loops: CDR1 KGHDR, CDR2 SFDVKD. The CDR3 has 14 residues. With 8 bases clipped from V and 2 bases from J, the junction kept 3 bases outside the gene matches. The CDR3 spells CATKDRGNTDTQYF. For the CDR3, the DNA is TGTGCCACCAAGGACAGGGGGAACACAGATACGCAGTATTTT.

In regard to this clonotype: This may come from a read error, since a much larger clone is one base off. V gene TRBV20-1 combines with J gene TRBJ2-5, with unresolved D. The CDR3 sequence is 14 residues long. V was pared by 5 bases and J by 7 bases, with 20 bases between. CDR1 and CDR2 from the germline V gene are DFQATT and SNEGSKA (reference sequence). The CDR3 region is CSAGPVAAPATQYF. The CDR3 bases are TGCAGTGCTGGCCCAGTAGCCGCCCCCGCGACCCAGTACTTC.

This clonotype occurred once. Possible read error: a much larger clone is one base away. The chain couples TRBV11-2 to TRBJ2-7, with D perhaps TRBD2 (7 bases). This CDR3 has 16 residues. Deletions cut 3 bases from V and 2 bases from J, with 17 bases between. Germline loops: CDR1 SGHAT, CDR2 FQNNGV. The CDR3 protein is CASSFSRGGGAYEQYF. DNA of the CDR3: TGTGCCAGCAGCTTTTCCCGAGGGGGGGGGGCCTACGAGCAGTACTTC. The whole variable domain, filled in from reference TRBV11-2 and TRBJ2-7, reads EAGVAQSPRYKIIEKRQSVAFWCNPISGHATLYWYQQILGQGPKLLIQFQNNGVVDDSQLPKDRFSAERLKGVDSTLKIQPAKLEDSAVYLCASSFSRGGGAYEQYFGPGTRLTVT.

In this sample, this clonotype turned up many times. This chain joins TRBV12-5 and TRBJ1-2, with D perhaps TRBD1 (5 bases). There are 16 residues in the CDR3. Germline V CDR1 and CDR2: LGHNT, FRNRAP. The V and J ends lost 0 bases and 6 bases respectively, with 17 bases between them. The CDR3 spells CASGLVRTLGLDGYTF. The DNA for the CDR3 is TGTGCTAGTGGTTTGGTCCGGACACTGGGACTGGATGGCTACACCTTC.

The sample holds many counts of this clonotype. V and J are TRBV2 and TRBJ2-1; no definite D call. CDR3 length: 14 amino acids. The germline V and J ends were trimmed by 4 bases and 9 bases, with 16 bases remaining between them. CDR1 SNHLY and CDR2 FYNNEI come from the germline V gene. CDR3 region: CASSVSGRSLEQFF. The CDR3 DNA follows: TGTGCCAGCAGTGTATCGGGCCGATCCCTTGAGCAGTTCTTC.

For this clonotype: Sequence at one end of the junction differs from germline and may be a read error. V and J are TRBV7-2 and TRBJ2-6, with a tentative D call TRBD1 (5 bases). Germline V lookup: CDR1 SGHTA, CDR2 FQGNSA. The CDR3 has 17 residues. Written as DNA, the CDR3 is TGTGCCAGCAGCTTACATTTAGGGGTTATTGGGGCCAACCTCCTGACTTTC. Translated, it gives CASSLHLGVIGANLLTF.

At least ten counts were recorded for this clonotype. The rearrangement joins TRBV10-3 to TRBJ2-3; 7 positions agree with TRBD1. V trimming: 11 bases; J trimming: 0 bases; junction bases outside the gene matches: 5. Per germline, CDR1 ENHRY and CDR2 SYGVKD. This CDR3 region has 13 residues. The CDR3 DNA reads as TGTGCCGCCGCGACAGGGAGCACAGATACGCAGTATTTT. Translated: CAAATGSTDTQYF.

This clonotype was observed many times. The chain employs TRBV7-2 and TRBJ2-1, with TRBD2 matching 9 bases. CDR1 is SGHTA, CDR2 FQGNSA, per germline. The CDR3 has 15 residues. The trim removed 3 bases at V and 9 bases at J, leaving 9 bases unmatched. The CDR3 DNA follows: TGTGCCAGCAGCTTTGGCGGGGGGGCGGGGGTTGAGCAGTTCTTC. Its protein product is CASSFGGGAGVEQFF.

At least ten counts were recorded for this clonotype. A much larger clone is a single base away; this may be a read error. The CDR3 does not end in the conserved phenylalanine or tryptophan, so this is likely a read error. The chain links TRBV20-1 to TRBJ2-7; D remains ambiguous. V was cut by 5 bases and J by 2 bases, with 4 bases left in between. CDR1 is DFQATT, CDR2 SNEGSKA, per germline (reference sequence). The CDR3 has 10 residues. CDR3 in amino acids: CSAGTYEQYS. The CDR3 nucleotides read TGCAGTGCTGGCACCTACGAGCAGTACTCC.

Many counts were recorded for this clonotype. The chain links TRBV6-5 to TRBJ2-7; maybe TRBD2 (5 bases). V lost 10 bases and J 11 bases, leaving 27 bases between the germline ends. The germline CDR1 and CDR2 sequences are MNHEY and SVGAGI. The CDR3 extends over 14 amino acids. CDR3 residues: CATGVGRKYEREYF. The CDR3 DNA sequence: TGTGCCACCGGCGTAGGGCGCAAGTACGAGAGGGAGTACTTC.

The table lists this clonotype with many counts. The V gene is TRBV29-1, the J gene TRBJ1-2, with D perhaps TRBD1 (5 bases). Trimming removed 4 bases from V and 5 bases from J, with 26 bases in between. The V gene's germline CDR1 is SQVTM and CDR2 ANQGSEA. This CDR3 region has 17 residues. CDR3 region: CSVALEAGTPVRYGYTF. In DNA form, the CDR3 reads TGCAGCGTTGCCTTGGAGGCCGGGACTCCGGTACGGTATGGCTACACCTTC. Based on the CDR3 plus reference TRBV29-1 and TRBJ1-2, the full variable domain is SAVISQKPSRDICQRGTSLTIQCQVDSQVTMMFWYRQQPGQSLTLIATANQGSEATYESGFVIDKFPISRPNLTFSTLTVSNMSPEDSSIYLCSVALEAGTPVRYGYTFGSGTRLTVV.

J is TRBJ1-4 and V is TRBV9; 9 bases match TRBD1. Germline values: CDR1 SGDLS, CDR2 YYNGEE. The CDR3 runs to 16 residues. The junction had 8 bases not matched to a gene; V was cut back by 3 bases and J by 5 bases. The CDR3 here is CASSGGQGYGNEKLFF. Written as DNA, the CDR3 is TGTGCCAGCAGCGGAGGACAGGGGTATGGGAATGAAAAACTGTTTTTT.

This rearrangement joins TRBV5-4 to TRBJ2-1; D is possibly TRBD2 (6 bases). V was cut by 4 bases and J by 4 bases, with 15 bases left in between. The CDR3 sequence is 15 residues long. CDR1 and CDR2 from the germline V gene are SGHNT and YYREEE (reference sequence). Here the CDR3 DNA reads TGTGCCAGCAGCCGGGACTTGGGAGATTACAATGAGCAGTTCTTC. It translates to CASSRDLGDYNEQFF.

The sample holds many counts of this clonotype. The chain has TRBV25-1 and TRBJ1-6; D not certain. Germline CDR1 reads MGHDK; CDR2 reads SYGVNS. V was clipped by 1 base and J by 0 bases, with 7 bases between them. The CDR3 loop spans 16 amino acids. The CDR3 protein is CASSELRSSYNSPLHF. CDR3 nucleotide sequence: TGTGCCAGCAGTGAATTAAGGAGCTCCTATAATTCACCCCTCCACTTT.

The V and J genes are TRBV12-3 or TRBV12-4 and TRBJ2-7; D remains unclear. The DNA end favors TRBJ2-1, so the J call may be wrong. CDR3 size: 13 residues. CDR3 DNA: TGTGCCAGCAGTCCTAATTTGGACAATGAGCAGTTCTTC. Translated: CASSPNLDNEQFF.

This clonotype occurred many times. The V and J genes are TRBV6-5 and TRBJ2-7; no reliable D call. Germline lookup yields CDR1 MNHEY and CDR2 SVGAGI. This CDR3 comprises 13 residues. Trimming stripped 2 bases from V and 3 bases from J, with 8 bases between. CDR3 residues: CASSYGPSYEQYF. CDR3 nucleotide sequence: TGTGCCAGCAGTTACGGCCCCAGCTACGAGCAGTACTTC.

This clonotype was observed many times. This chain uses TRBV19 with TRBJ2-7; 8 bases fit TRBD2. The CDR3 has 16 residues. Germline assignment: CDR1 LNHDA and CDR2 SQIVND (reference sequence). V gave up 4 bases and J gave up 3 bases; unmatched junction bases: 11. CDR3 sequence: CASSKVSQAGGYEQYF. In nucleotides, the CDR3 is TGTGCCAGTAGTAAAGTCTCCCAGGCGGGGGGCTACGAGCAGTACTTC.

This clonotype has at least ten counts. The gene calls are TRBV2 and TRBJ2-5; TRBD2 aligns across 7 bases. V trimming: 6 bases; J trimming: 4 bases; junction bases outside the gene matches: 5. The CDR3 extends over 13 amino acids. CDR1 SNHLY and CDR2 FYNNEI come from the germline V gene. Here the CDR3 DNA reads TGTGCCAGCAGGGGGAGGGGACGAGAGACCCAGTACTTC. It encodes CASRGRGRETQYF.

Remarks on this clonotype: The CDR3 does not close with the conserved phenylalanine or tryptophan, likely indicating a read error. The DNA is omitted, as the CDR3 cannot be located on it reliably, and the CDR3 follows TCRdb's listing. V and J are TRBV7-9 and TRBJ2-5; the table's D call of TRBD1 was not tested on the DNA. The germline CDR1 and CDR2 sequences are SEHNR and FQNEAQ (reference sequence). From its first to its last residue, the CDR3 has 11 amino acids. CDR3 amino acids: CASSLATLSRE.

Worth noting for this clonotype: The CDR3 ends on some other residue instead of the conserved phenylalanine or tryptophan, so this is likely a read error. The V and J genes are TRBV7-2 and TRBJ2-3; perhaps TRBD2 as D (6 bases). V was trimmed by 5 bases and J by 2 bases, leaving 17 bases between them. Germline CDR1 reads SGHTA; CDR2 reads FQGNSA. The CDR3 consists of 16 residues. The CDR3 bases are TGTGCCAGCAGCGGGGGAGCGGGCGCCAACACAGATACGCAGTATCTT. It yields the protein CASSGGAGANTDTQYL.

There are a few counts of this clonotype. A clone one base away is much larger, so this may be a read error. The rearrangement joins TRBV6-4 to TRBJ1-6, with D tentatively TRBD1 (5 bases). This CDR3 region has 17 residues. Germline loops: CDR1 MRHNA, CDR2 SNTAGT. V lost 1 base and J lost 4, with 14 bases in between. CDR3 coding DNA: TGTGCCAGCAGTGACTTGAAGGGACGAGAGTATAATTCACCCCTCCACTTT. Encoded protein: CASSDLKGREYNSPLHF.